One sample yielded the 3 T cell receptor beta chains listed below, sequenced in a study of CD8 T cell repertoires and HIV-1 epitope variants (dated by TCRdb to between 2020 and 2021). Libraries were prepared through the immunoSEQ multiplex PCR assay. As stored in TCRdb, this immuneACCESS dataset retains in-frame rearrangements with V and J assigned. A fraction of the clones does not appear; measured against another copy, unresolved V genes explain less than half of the discrepancy, and the remainder lacks a known reason. Present in this sample are 5,000 to 6,000 clones, about 64% of which were seen just once. In total, the top ten clones hold around 40% of the sample. Their target antigens are unknown. The sequencing input was cultured CD8+ T cells derived from PBMCs. The receptors here all came from a male donor with HIV.

This clone was detected only a few times. V is TRBV7-2 and J is TRBJ2-7, with TRBD2 matching 11 bases. The CDR3 spans 14 residues. The junction had 1 base not matched to a gene; V was cut back by 3 bases and J by 3 bases. Per germline, CDR1 SGHTA and CDR2 FQGNSA. CDR3 DNA: TGTGCCAGCAGCTTTGGGACTAGCGGCTACGAGCAGTACTTC. Protein product: CASSFGTSGYEQYF.

The gene calls are TRBV28 and TRBJ2-1; D is unclear. The CDR3 is 12 amino acids. The germline V gene encodes CDR1 MDHEN and CDR2 SYDVKM. Trimming took 2 bases from V and 6 from J, leaving 5 bases between them. CDR3 coding DNA: TGTGCCAGCAGTTTAAACATCAATGAGCAGTTCTTC. Encoded protein: CASSLNINEQFF.

As concerns this clone: This likely stems from a read error, as it lies one base from a far larger clone. The V gene is TRBV5-4, the J gene TRBJ2-7, with D possibly matching TRBD2 (6 bases). This CDR3 has 19 residues. Trimming left V 4 bases short and J 0 bases short, with 26 bases between. Per germline, CDR1 SGHNT and CDR2 YYREEE (reference sequence). Written as DNA, the CDR3 is TGTGCCAGCAGCCAAGAGCCGGGAGCGGGCGCCCTGAGCTCCTACGAGCAGTACTTC. It translates to CASSQEPGAGALSSYEQYF.